This entry describes one T cell receptor (beta chain). This CDR3 has 14 residues. V was cut by 4 bases and J by 4 bases, with 8 bases left in between. In germline, CDR1 is KGHSY, CDR2 FQNENV. The sample belongs to a study of regulatory T cells in long-lasting Graves disease. Time point denoted: newly diagnosed GD, antithyroid drugs for less than 3 months. PBMCs were the source of the RNA used for TCR sequencing. Arm-PCR with iRepertoire HTBI primers amplified the CDR3 regions for these TCR beta libraries. TCRdb fed the multiplex PCR reads into MiXCR, producing one record per CDR3 protein. The table shows 200,000 to 250,000 distinct CDR3 sequences, with 15% to 20% occurring only once. This same sample was also part of a study on T cells in Graves' hyperthyroidism and ophthalmopathy. According to that study: Most expanded thyroid clonotypes above 0.001 recurred in blood.

This specimen was peripheral blood mononuclear cells (PBMCs), taken at new diagnosis, from a patient treated with antithyroid drugs. The origin of this receptor is a woman aged 30 to 39 with Graves disease. The chain uses TRBV16 and TRBJ1-6; D gene unclear. The CDR3 DNA follows: TGTGCCAGCAGCCGCCCAGTATATAATTCACCCCTCCACTTT. Encoded protein: CASSRPVYNSPLHF. The variable domain in full, with the rest retrieved from reference TRBV16 and TRBJ1-6, is GEEVAQTPKHLVRGEGQKAKLYCAPIKGHSYVFWYQQVLKNEFKFLISFQNENVFDETGMPKERFSAKCLPNSPCSLEIQATKLEDSAVYFCASSRPVYNSPLHFGNGTRLTVT.